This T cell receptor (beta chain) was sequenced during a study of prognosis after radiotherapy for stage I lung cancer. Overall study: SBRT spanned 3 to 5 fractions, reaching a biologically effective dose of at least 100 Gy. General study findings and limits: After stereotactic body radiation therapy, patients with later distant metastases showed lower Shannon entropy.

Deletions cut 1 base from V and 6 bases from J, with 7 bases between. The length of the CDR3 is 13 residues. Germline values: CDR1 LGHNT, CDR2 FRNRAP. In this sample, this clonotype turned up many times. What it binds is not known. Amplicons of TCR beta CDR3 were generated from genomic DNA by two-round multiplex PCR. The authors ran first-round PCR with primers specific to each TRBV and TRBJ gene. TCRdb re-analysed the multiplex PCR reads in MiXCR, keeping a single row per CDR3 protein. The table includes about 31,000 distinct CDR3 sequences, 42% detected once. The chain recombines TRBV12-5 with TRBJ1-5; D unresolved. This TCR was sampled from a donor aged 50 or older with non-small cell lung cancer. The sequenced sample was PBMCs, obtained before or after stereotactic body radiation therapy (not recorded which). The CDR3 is CASGLGGSQPQHF. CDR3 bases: TGTGCTAGTGGTTTGGGAGGGTCTCAGCCCCAGCATTTT.